What follows is one TCR beta chain and its context. In the original workflow: Cell counts per sample came from amplifying reference gene primers. Only in-frame clones appear in the TCRdb table, and some are missing; sequencing was by immunoSEQ multiplex PCR. V and J calls and clone size follow that table, whereas D and trimming were derived from the DNA. The data show about 220,000 clones, approximately 85% seen once. The ends lost 5 bases at V and 5 bases at J; junction bases unmatched: 7. The CDR3 runs 14 residues. The germline gives CDR1 SGHAT, CDR2 FQNNGV. This sample was taken from a study of blood T cell repertoires in COVID-19. Study at large: Italy, Spain and the United States were the sources of the convalescent and acute COVID-19 samples. PBMCs, B-cell-depleted T cells, or T cells were the source of the cDNA or gDNA that made up the material.

The receptor's source is a man aged 45-65 years who had recovered from COVID-19. The rearrangement links TRBV11-2 to TRBJ2-5; 8 bases align to TRBD2. Sequencing used peripheral blood. The CDR3 DNA follows: TGTGCCAGCAGCCCTGGACTAGCTGGGGAGACCCAGTACTTC. It translates to CASSPGLAGETQYF.